This TCR beta chain was obtained from a study of radiotherapy plus CTLA-4 blockade in lung cancer. Assay: immunoSEQ multiplex PCR; the TCRdb copy retains only in-frame clones and omits some. The sample consists of about 49,000 clones, around nine tenths of them appearing once. Germline CDR1 is MDHEN and CDR2 is SYDVKM. The V end was cut by 1 base, the J end by 5 bases, with 11 bases between. This CDR3 region has 15 residues. The material was peripheral blood, obtained from a patient treated with radiotherapy plus ipilimumab. This receptor was identified in a human donor with non-small cell lung cancer whose response to radiotherapy plus ipilimumab could not be evaluated. The rearrangement links TRBV28 to TRBJ1-4, with D hard to call. In DNA form, the CDR3 reads TGTGCCAGCAGTTTATTGAGTGTACGCAATGAAAAACTGTTTTTT. Its translation: CASSLLSVRNEKLFF.